The subject of this entry is one T cell receptor (beta chain). V lost 3 bases, J lost 4 bases, and 17 bases lay in between. CDR1 and CDR2 from the germline V gene are MGHRA and YSYEKL. The CDR3 has 16 residues. Which cohort a participant joined came from the clinical history participants gave. Those designated as exposed participants met a COVID-19 case within 2 weeks before study entry. This sample was taken from a study of blood T cell repertoires in COVID-19. Across the study: The cDNA or gDNA used as material had been derived from T cells, B-cell-depleted T cells, or PBMCs.

Assay: immunoSEQ multiplex PCR; the TCRdb copy retains only in-frame clones and omits some. This table has approximately 250,000 clones, approximately 90% appearing once. Source material: PBMCs or T cells enriched from blood (not recorded which). The chain is built from TRBV4-1 and TRBJ2-3; D possibly corresponds to TRBD1 (5 bases). The clonotype originates from a man aged 35 to 55 who had been exposed to COVID-19. CDR3 DNA: TGCGCCAGCAGCCATGCGGTTCTAGGGGTGGCAGATACGCAGTATTTT. Protein sequence: CASSHAVLGVADTQYF.